This T cell receptor (beta chain) was obtained from a study of post-analysis software for immune sequencing data. V gave up 7 bases and J gave up 7 bases; unmatched junction bases: 13. The CDR3 consists of 15 residues. Unique molecular identifiers had been added to the TCR beta cDNA libraries. Via MiXCR, TCRdb re-called the PCR reads, giving one row per CDR3 protein. Counted here are 150,000 or so distinct CDR3 sequences, under 40% occurring once; the ten biggest clones make up 25% to 35%. V gene TRBV12-3 or TRBV12-4 combines with J gene TRBJ2-1; 7 bases line up with TRBD2. The sequencing here drew on blood, taken after autologous hematopoietic stem cell transplantation. This clonotype was sampled from a girl aged 10 to 17 with multiple sclerosis. In DNA, the CDR3 is TGTGCCAGCAAACTAAGCGGGACGTTGGGGAATGAGCAGTTCTTC. It yields the protein CASKLSGTLGNEQFF.